This TCR beta chain was observed in a study of blood T cell repertoires in COVID-19. Germline lookup yields CDR1 MNHEY and CDR2 SVGEGT. The CDR3 is made up of 17 amino acids. V shed 6 bases, J shed 2 bases, and the junction held 14 bases outside the gene matches. Only in-frame clones appear in the TCRdb table, and some are missing; sequencing was by immunoSEQ multiplex PCR. The sample shows about 42,000 clones, 70% to 80% of them seen only once. The sample comprised peripheral blood. The origin of this receptor is a man between 65 and 85 years old with active or convalescent COVID-19. The V and J genes are TRBV6-2 or TRBV6-3 and TRBJ1-2, with TRBD1 identical over 8 bases. Here the CDR3 DNA reads TGTGCCAGCAGCCCCGGAGGGACAGGAGCGGGCAACTATGGCTACACCTTC. This translates into CASSPGGTGAGNYGYTF.